Listed below are T cell receptor beta chains from one sample, sequenced in a study of radiotherapy plus CTLA-4 blockade in lung cancer. The method was immunoSEQ multiplex PCR; TCRdb's version includes in-frame clones alone and lacks a portion of them. This sample has roughly 98,000 clones, with around 86% found just once. The starting material was peripheral blood, obtained from a patient treated with radiotherapy plus ipilimumab. All receptors derive from a human donor with non-small cell lung cancer who had a partial response to radiotherapy plus ipilimumab. The CDR3 runs from the conserved cysteine through the conserved F or W.

v_gene: TRBV2; len: 13; j_gene: TRBJ2-5; CDR3aa: CASSKQGRETQYF
v_gene: TRBV2; len: 13; j_gene: TRBJ1-2; CDR3aa: CASSQVPNYGYTF
v_gene: TRBV25-1; len: 17; j_gene: TRBJ2-2; CDR3aa: CASRSQAGDGFTGELFF
v_gene: TRBV27; len: 18; j_gene: TRBJ2-3; CDR3aa: CASSSGTSGRAGTDTQYF
v_gene: TRBV18; len: 16; j_gene: TRBJ2-1; CDR3aa: CASSPPGLAGVGEQFF
v_gene: TRBV25-1; len: 14; j_gene: TRBJ1-1; CDR3aa: CASSEYWGGTEAFF
v_gene: TRBV6-1; len: 14; j_gene: TRBJ1-1; CDR3aa: CASNKGGANTEAFF
v_gene: TRBV5-1; len: 14; j_gene: TRBJ2-2; CDR3aa: CASSPGLVEGELFF
v_gene: TRBV30; len: 11; j_gene: TRBJ1-3; CDR3aa: CAWSKGNTIYF
v_gene: TRBV27; len: 14; j_gene: TRBJ2-1; CDR3aa: CATSPGSRHNEQFF
v_gene: TRBV21-1; len: 14; j_gene: TRBJ2-7; CDR3aa: CASRGGINVYEQYF
v_gene: TRBV15; len: 13; j_gene: TRBJ1-1; CDR3aa: CATSRGMNTEAFF
v_gene: TRBV9; len: 13; j_gene: TRBJ1-1; CDR3aa: CASSRQMNTEAFF
v_gene: TRBV19; len: 13; j_gene: TRBJ1-1; CDR3aa: CASSGVGGTEAFF
v_gene: TRBV5-4; len: 15; j_gene: TRBJ2-5; CDR3aa: CASSLATLPRGTQYF
v_gene: TRBV29-1; len: 14; j_gene: TRBJ2-2; CDR3aa: CSVGEGSLTGELFF
v_gene: TRBV28; len: 14; j_gene: TRBJ1-3; CDR3aa: CASSLSTTGNTIYF
v_gene: TRBV6-5; len: 14; j_gene: TRBJ2-1; CDR3aa: CASSYSGVYNEQFF
v_gene: TRBV5-1; len: 16; j_gene: TRBJ2-1; CDR3aa: CASSLPSGSFHNEQFF
v_gene: TRBV28; len: 14; j_gene: TRBJ2-7; CDR3aa: CASSLGTGGREQYF
v_gene: TRBV12-2; len: 13; j_gene: TRBJ1-5; CDR3aa: CSIGFTGKQPQHF
v_gene: TRBV7-2; len: 13; j_gene: TRBJ2-7; CDR3aa: CASSPYTSAEQYF
v_gene: TRBV4-3; len: 15; j_gene: TRBJ1-5; CDR3aa: CASSQEDRSNQPQHF
v_gene: TRBV5-6; len: 13; j_gene: TRBJ2-5; CDR3aa: CASSIYRGETQYF
v_gene: TRBV11-2; len: 16; j_gene: TRBJ1-1; CDR3aa: CASSTLQGAHFLEAFF
v_gene: TRBV11-2; len: 16; j_gene: TRBJ2-2; CDR3aa: CASSLEVQGHTGELFF